The source of this T cell receptor beta chain is a study of shared clonotypes between healthy human individuals. Study details: A few men and a couple of women, aged 18 to 49, were donors.

To note about this clone: The antigen remains unidentified.

The deep-level immunoSEQ assay was used. The quantity of DNA used in unsorted PBMC replicate PCRs was 300 ng, corresponding to tens of thousands of T cell genomes. Sequenced by immunoSEQ multiplex PCR; TCRdb stores in-frame clones only, minus some. The repertoire holds 450,000 to 500,000 clones, with around four fifths as singletons. The length of the CDR3 is 13 residues. Trimming took off 2 bases at V and 4 bases at J, with 8 bases between the two ends. Germline assignment: CDR1 SEHNR and CDR2 FQNEAQ (reference sequence). Study-wide findings and caveats: Among donors, the sharing of clonotypes was expected to be influenced by sequencing depth.

V gene TRBV7-9 combines with J gene TRBJ1-2, with D uncertain. The clonotype originates from a woman aged 40-49 years in good health. Some clones in this sample may be carry-over from other donors' samples. The source material was PBMCs. CDR3 residues: CASSLTVTYGYTF. In DNA, the CDR3 is TGTGCCAGCAGCTTAACCGTAACCTATGGCTACACCTTC.